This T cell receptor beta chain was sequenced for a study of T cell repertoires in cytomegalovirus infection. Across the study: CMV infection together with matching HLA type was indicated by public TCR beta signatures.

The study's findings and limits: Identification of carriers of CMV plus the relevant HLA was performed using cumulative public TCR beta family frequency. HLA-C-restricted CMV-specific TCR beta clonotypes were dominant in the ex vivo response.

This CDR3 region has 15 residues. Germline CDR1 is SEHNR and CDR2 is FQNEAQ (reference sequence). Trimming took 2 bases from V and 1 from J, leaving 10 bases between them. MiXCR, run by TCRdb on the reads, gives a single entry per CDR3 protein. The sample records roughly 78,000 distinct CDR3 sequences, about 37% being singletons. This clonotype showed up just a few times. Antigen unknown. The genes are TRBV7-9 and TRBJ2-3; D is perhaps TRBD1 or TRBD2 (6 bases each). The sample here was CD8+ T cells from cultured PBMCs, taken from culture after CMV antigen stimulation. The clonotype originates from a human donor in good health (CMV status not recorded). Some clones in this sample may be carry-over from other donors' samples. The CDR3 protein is CASSLRGAGTDTQYF. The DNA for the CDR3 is TGTGCCAGCAGCTTAAGGGGGGCGGGCACAGATACGCAGTATTTT.